Below, 21 T cell receptor beta chains from the same sample are listed, as sequenced in a study of OX40 agonist ivuxolimab in advanced cancers. The table came from immunoSEQ multiplex PCR; TCRdb's copy has only in-frame clones and leaves some out. Found here are roughly 100,000 clones, over 75% of them singletons; the top ten hold approximately 0.52%. The material sequenced was CD4+ or CD8+ T cells sorted from blood, taken in a trial of the OX40 agonist ivuxolimab. These receptor sequences come from an adult with an advanced solid tumor such as melanoma, head and neck, liver or kidney cancer.

The genes are TRBV18 and TRBJ1-1, with 8 bases fitting TRBD1. Looked up from germline, CDR1 is KGHSH and CDR2 is LQKENI. Trimming took 0 bases from V and 11 from J; bases not matched to a gene: 5. The CDR3 has 13 amino acids. The DNA of the CDR3 is TGTGCCAGCTCACCACCGATGACAGGGGATGCTTTCTTT. This encodes CASSPPMTGDAFF.

This rearrangement joins TRBV4-3 to TRBJ2-3; D is unclear. Germline V lookup: CDR1 LGHNA, CDR2 YSLEER. The CDR3 is 15 amino acids. Trimming left V 1 base short and J 1 base short, with 9 bases between. The CDR3 reads CASSQGAGGTDTQYF. CDR3 nucleotides: TGCGCCAGCAGCCAAGGTGCCGGCGGCACAGATACGCAGTATTTT.

The rearrangement joins TRBV30 to TRBJ1-2; no firm D call. Germline CDR1 GTSNPN, CDR2 SVGIG (reference sequence). V shed 4 bases and J shed 4 bases, with 13 bases lying between them. The length of the CDR3 is 13 residues. The CDR3 region has the DNA TGTGCCTGGACTTCGACAAGGGTCTATGGCTACACCTTC. This encodes CAWTSTRVYGYTF.

The V call is TRBV7-9, the J call TRBJ2-3; tentative D call: TRBD2 (6 bases). Germline CDR1 reads SEHNR; CDR2 reads FQNEAQ (reference sequence). The length of the CDR3 is 15 residues. V lost 0 bases, J lost 3 bases, and 10 bases lay in between. The CDR3 loop is CASSLALAATDTQYF. The CDR3 DNA reads TGTGCCAGCAGCTTAGCACTAGCCGCAACAGATACGCAGTATTTT.

The V call is TRBV28, the J call TRBJ2-3, with D possibly being TRBD1 (5 bases). V lost 2 bases to trimming and J lost 4 bases, with 10 bases between them. The CDR3 length is 14 residues. Germline CDR1 MDHEN, CDR2 SYDVKM. The CDR3 protein is CASSLPQGSDTQYF. CDR3 coding DNA: TGTGCCAGCAGTTTACCCCAGGGATCAGATACGCAGTATTTT.

The gene calls are TRBV11-1 and TRBJ2-5; tentative D call: TRBD1 (5 bases). V lost 6 bases and J 7 bases, leaving 12 bases between the germline ends. This CDR3 is built from 12 residues. Germline assignment: CDR1 SGHAT and CDR2 FQDESV (reference sequence). This CDR3 reads CASRKDQGTQYF. CDR3 nucleotides: TGTGCCAGCAGGAAGGACCAGGGGACCCAGTACTTC.

The rearrangement joins TRBV4-1 to TRBJ1-4; the D gene is possibly TRBD1 (5 bases). The V end was cut by 0 bases, the J end by 3 bases, with 11 bases between. This CDR3 region has 16 residues. The germline CDR1 and CDR2 sequences are MGHRA and YSYEKL. CDR3 amino acids: CASSQEARGANEKLFF. Written as DNA, the CDR3 is TGCGCCAGCAGCCAAGAAGCCCGGGGCGCTAATGAAAAACTGTTTTTT.

The chain joins TRBV6-5 to TRBJ2-5, with D perhaps given as TRBD1 or TRBD2 (6 bases each). V was trimmed by 2 bases and J by 8 bases, leaving 9 bases between them. CDR1 MNHEY and CDR2 SVGAGI come from the germline V gene. The CDR3 spans 12 residues. The CDR3, as DNA: TGTGCCAGCAGTTACATGGGGGGCACCCAGTACTTC. Translation: CASSYMGGTQYF.

This chain connects TRBV5-5 to TRBJ2-4; 7 nucleotides match TRBD2. V lost 0 bases and J lost 4; bases outside the gene matches: 4. The CDR3 is made up of 15 amino acids. In germline, CDR1 is SGHKS, CDR2 YYEKEE (reference sequence). The DNA of the CDR3 is TGTGCCAGCAGCTTGGTTAGGGAGGGTAAAAACATTCAGTACTTC. This sequence encodes CASSLVREGKNIQYF. Together with reference TRBV5-5 and TRBJ2-4, the CDR3 gives the full variable domain: DAGVTQSPTHLIKTRGQQVTLRCSPISGHKSVSWYQQVLGQGPQFIFQYYEKEERGRGNFPDRFSARQFPNYSSELNVNALLLGDSALYLCASSLVREGKNIQYFGAGTRLSVL.

The DNA of the CDR3 is TGTGCCAGCCACAGGGGGCCCAACTATGGCTACACCTTC. It yields the protein CASHRGPNYGYTF. The chain employs TRBV28 and TRBJ1-2; 9 bases are a match to TRBD1. Germline-derived CDR1 and CDR2 are MDHEN and SYDVKM. After removal of 8 bases from V and 2 bases from J, the junction contained 3 bases not matched to a gene. This CDR3 region has 13 residues.

This rearrangement joins TRBV7-8 to TRBJ1-2; D is perhaps TRBD1 (5 bases). CDR1 and CDR2 (germline): SGHVS, FQNEAQ. With 1 base removed from V and 4 bases from J, the gap between germline ends came to 10 bases. The CDR3 has 14 amino acids. The CDR3 bases are TGTGCCAGCAGCTTAGTGAAGGGGCCCTATGGCTACACCTTC. Protein: CASSLVKGPYGYTF.

The V and J genes are TRBV11-3 and TRBJ2-1; 8 nucleotides agree with TRBD1. V shed 5 bases and J 7 bases; nucleotides not matched to a gene: 10. Germline V CDR1 and CDR2: SGHNT, YENEEA. There are 15 residues in the CDR3. CDR3 loop: CASSQTGDIWNEQFF. CDR3 DNA: TGTGCCAGCAGCCAGACAGGGGATATATGGAATGAGCAGTTCTTC. Using reference TRBV11-3 and TRBJ2-1 for the parts outside the CDR3, the full variable domain is EAGVVQSPRYKIIEKKQPVAFWCNPISGHNTLYWYLQNLGQGPELLIRYENEEAVDDSQLPKDRFSAERLKGVDSTLKIQPAELGDSAVYLCASSQTGDIWNEQFFGPGTRLTVL.

The V and J genes are TRBV19 and TRBJ2-7, with D possibly called TRBD1 or TRBD2 (5 bases each). The V gene lost 4 bases and the J gene lost 5 bases, with 18 bases spanning the gap. The length of the CDR3 is 15 residues. Germline V CDR1 and CDR2: LNHDA, SQIVND (reference sequence). The CDR3 loop is CASSTPGRTLDEQYF. The CDR3 DNA is TGTGCCAGTAGTACCCCGGGACGGACCCTCGACGAGCAGTACTTC.

The DNA of the CDR3 is TGTGCCAGCAGCTTACCGGGACAGCCCGAGCAGTACTTC. Protein: CASSLPGQPEQYF. J is TRBJ2-7 and V is TRBV7-2; 7 positions match TRBD1. There are 13 residues in the CDR3. CDR1 is SGHTA and CDR2 is FQGNSA in the germline V gene. Trimming at V came to 2 bases and at J to 6 bases, leaving 4 bases not matched to a gene.

The chain carries TRBV5-4 and TRBJ1-6, with 8 positions matching TRBD1. CDR3 length: 15 residues. Trimming at V came to 0 bases and at J to 7 bases, leaving 3 bases not matched to a gene. CDR1 and CDR2 (germline): SGHNT, YYREEE (reference sequence). The CDR3 protein is CASSLAGGVNSPLHF. CDR3 coding DNA: TGTGCCAGCAGCTTGGCAGGGGGCGTGAATTCACCCCTCCACTTT.

The rearrangement links TRBV4-1 to TRBJ2-2, with D possibly TRBD1 on 5 matching bases. This CDR3 is 17 amino acids long. V lost 0 bases, J lost 3 bases, and 14 bases lay in between. The germline V gene has CDR1 MGHRA and CDR2 YSYEKL. As DNA, the CDR3 is TGCGCCAGCAGCCAAGAGCAGGGAAGTAGGTACACCGGGGAGCTGTTTTTT. It specifies CASSQEQGSRYTGELFF.

The V and J genes are TRBV10-2 and TRBJ1-1, with 8 bases identical to TRBD1. The V gene end was trimmed by 8 bases and the J gene end by 5 bases; junction bases not matched to a gene: 13. This CDR3 is built from 15 residues. Per germline, CDR1 WSHSY and CDR2 SAAADI. DNA for the CDR3: TGCGCCAGCGGGGCGACAGACAGGGGAAAAACTGAAGCTTTCTTT. As protein: CASGATDRGKTEAFF.

The V gene is TRBV21-1, the J gene TRBJ2-1; TRBD1 is the table's D call, not checked against the DNA. TRBV21-1 is a known pseudogene. This CDR3 is 15 amino acids long. CDR3 nucleotides: TGTGCCAGCAGCAAAACAGGTTCGACCTACAATGAGCAGTTCTTC. Translating it yields CASSKTGSTYNEQFF.

This chain connects TRBV9 to TRBJ2-4, with D hard to call. CDR1 is SGDLS, CDR2 YYNGEE, per germline. This CDR3 contains 11 residues. The CDR3 loop is CVLIAKNIQYF. CDR3 bases: TGTGTCTTAATAGCCAAAAACATTCAGTACTTC.

The chain joins TRBV28 to TRBJ1-3, with D tentatively TRBD1 (6 bases). From germline, CDR1 is MDHEN and CDR2 SYDVKM. V lost 2 bases and J lost 0, with 14 bases in between. CDR3 size: 17 residues. In nucleotides, the CDR3 is TGTGCCAGCAGTTTACGGGGGGGGCTTCACTCTGGAAACACCATATATTTT. This codes for CASSLRGGLHSGNTIYF.

This sequence joins TRBV19 and TRBJ2-3; no definite D call. Looked up from germline, CDR1 is LNHDA and CDR2 is SQIVND (reference sequence). Trimming stripped 5 bases from V and 0 bases from J, with 15 bases between. The CDR3 sequence is 16 residues long. CDR3 loop: CASSLPPASSTDTQYF. The CDR3 DNA is TGTGCCAGTAGTCTCCCCCCCGCCTCTAGCACAGATACGCAGTATTTT.